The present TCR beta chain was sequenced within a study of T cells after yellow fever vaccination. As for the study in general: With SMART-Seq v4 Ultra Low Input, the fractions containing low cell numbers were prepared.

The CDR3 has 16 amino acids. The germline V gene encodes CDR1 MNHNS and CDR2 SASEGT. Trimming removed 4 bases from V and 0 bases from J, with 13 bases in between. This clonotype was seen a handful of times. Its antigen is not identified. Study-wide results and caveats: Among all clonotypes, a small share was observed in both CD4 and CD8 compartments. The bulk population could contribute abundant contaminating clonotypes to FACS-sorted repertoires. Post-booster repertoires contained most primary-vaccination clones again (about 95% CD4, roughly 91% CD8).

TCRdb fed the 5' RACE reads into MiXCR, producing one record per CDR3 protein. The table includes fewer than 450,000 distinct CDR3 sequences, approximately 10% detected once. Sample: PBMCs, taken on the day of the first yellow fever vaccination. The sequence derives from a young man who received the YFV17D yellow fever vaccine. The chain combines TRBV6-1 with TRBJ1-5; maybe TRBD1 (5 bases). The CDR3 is CASSVSTEYSNQPQHF. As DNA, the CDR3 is TGTGCCAGCAGTGTTTCGACAGAGTATAGCAATCAGCCCCAGCATTTT.